These 32 T cell receptor beta chains came from one sample sequenced in a study of low-dose radiotherapy and immunotherapy resistance in tumors (dated by TCRdb to 2021 to 2024). First-strand cDNA was synthesized with Superscript III and a set of TRAV- and TRBV-specific primers, covering both TCRalpha and TCRbeta chains. TCRs were amplified with Phusion for 15 to 25 PCR cycles using a constant-region primer together with the adapter attached to the V primers. Starting from the raw public reads, TCRdb applied fastp trimming at Q25, assembled clones with MiXCR and retained in-frame beta chains. Here each entry gathers all rows of one CDR3 protein and keeps the most common genes and DNA. The sample table lists around 13,000 distinct CDR3 sequences, about 75% of them with a count of one. Of the sample, roughly 5% is held by the ten largest clones. The receptors here all came from a human donor with advanced metastatic prostate, ovarian, gallbladder or colorectal cancer (not recorded which). This table probably holds off-target reads from a library built for another chain.

This clonotype has only a few counts. This rearrangement joins TRBV2 to TRBJ2-4; the D gene is possibly TRBD2 (5 bases). Germline CDR1 reads SNHLY; CDR2 reads FYNNEI. This CDR3 has 15 amino acids. Trimming shortened V by 4 bases and J by 4 bases, and 14 bases separated the two germline ends. CDR3: CASSARWELKNIQYF. The DNA of the CDR3 is TGTGCCAGCAGTGCGAGGTGGGAGCTAAAAAACATTCAGTACTTC.

The V and J genes are TRBV28 and TRBJ2-1; a weak D match, TRBD2 (5 bases). The germline V gene encodes CDR1 MDHEN and CDR2 SYDVKM. Trimming stripped 6 bases from V and 4 bases from J, with 13 bases between. The CDR3 runs 14 residues. CDR3 nucleotide sequence: TGTGCCAGCAGCCTCGGAGGCCCATACAATGAGCAGTTCTTC. It encodes CASSLGGPYNEQFF.

This clonotype was found a few times. The chain joins TRBV3-1 to TRBJ1-5; weak D call: TRBD1 (5 bases). The CDR3 runs 15 residues. Germline assignment: CDR1 LGHDT and CDR2 YNNKEL (reference sequence). The germline V and J ends were trimmed by 1 base and 7 bases, with 14 bases remaining between them. This CDR3 is CASSQGAGTGQPQHF. The CDR3 DNA is TGTGCCAGCAGCCAAGGGGCAGGGACTGGGCAGCCCCAGCATTTT.

The V gene is TRBV6-2 or TRBV6-3, the J gene TRBJ2-6; 8 bases fit TRBD1. The ends lost 5 bases at V and 5 bases at J; junction bases unmatched: 17. CDR3 size: 19 residues. Germline V lookup: CDR1 MNHEY, CDR2 SVGEGT. CDR3 nucleotides: TGTGCCAGCAGTGACAAGAAGGGGCAGGGGGCGCGGAGGGCCAACGTCCTGACTTTC. Its translation: CASSDKKGQGARRANVLTF.

J is TRBJ1-1 and V is TRBV18, with D possibly TRBD1 on 5 matching bases. The V and J ends lost 8 bases and 0 bases respectively, with 10 bases between them. The CDR3 consists of 13 residues. The V gene's germline CDR1 is KGHSH and CDR2 LQKENI. CDR3 sequence (DNA): TGTGCCAGCGTGGGGGATCTGAACACTGAAGCTTTCTTT. Encoded protein: CASVGDLNTEAFF. The variable domain in full, completed from reference TRBV18 and TRBJ1-1, reads NAGVMQNPRHLVRRRGQEARLRCSPMKGHSHVYWYRQLPEEGLKFMVYLQKENIIDESGMPKERFSAEFPKEGPSILRIQQVVRGDSAAYFCASVGDLNTEAFFGQGTRLTVV.

The CDR3 coding sequence is TGTGCCAGCAGCTTAGGAGGGACAAACCAAGAGACCCAGTACTTC. Amino acids: CASSLGGTNQETQYF. The V call is TRBV7-2, the J call TRBJ2-5, with D possibly TRBD1 on 6 matching bases. Trimming took 1 base from V and 0 from J, leaving 9 bases between them. The CDR3 has 15 residues. Germline assignment: CDR1 SGHTA and CDR2 FQGNSA.

J is TRBJ1-2 and V is TRBV5-1, with 7 bases that match TRBD1. CDR3 length equals 14 residues. With V trimmed by 2 bases and J by 2 bases, 3 bases remained unmatched. Germline assignment: CDR1 SGHRS and CDR2 YFSETQ. This CDR3 reads CASSFGTVNYGYTF. CDR3 DNA: TGCGCCAGCAGCTTCGGGACAGTCAACTATGGCTACACCTTC.

This sequence joins TRBV20-1 and TRBJ2-3, with TRBD2 as a possible D gene (5 bases). Germline CDR1 is DFQATT and CDR2 is SNEGSKA (reference sequence). The V and J ends lost 3 bases and 6 bases respectively, with 19 bases between them. The CDR3 totals 15 residues. The CDR3 DNA sequence: TGCAGTGCTAGCGACCCAAGACTTCGCGGGGATACGCAGTATTTT. Its protein product is CSASDPRLRGDTQYF.

A single count supports this clonotype. The V gene is TRBV4-1, the J gene TRBJ2-3; 8 nucleotides align to TRBD1. Germline CDR1 MGHRA, CDR2 YSYEKL. The CDR3 is 16 residues long. Trimming took 4 bases from V and 2 from J; bases not matched to a gene: 8. CDR3 protein: CASSRTRQGFTDTQYF. DNA for the CDR3: TGCGCCAGCAGCCGAACCAGACAGGGGTTCACAGATACGCAGTATTTT.

This clonotype was recorded only once. The chain has TRBV7-6 and TRBJ2-1; TRBD2 aligns across 9 bases. The junction had 7 bases not matched to a gene; V was cut back by 5 bases and J by 5 bases. Germline V gives CDR1 SGHVS, CDR2 FNYEAQ. The CDR3 is made up of 15 amino acids. CDR3 protein: CASSVFGGGDNEQFF. The CDR3, as DNA: TGTGCCAGCAGCGTTTTCGGCGGGGGGGACAATGAGCAGTTCTTC.

The chain is built from TRBV5-4 and TRBJ2-2; D remains unclear. Germline CDR1 reads SGHNT; CDR2 reads YYREEE (reference sequence). The CDR3 length is 15 residues. Trimming removed 5 bases from V and 6 bases from J, with 17 bases in between. In DNA form, the CDR3 reads TGTGCCAGCAGAACGACCCCTCTCGGCTCCGGGGAGCTGTTTTTT. This gives the protein CASRTTPLGSGELFF. The entire variable domain, with the rest obtained from reference TRBV5-4 and TRBJ2-2, is as follows: ETGVTQSPTHLIKTRGQQVTLRCSSQSGHNTVSWYQQALGQGPQFIFQYYREEENGRGNFPPRFSGLQFPNYSSELNVNALELDDSALYLCASRTTPLGSGELFFGEGSRLTVL.

The chain employs TRBV5-1 and TRBJ1-1; D is unclear. The CDR3 sequence is 13 residues long. V was pared by 1 base and J by 3 bases, with 7 bases between. Per germline, CDR1 SGHRS and CDR2 YFSETQ. CDR3 nucleotides: TGCGCCAGCAGCTTGTCCCTCGACACTGAAGCTTTCTTT. Amino acids: CASSLSLDTEAFF.

The chain recombines TRBV5-1 with TRBJ2-3, with TRBD1 identical over 9 bases. J lost 5 bases, V lost 4 bases, and 8 bases had no gene match. CDR1 is SGHRS and CDR2 is YFSETQ in the germline V gene. The CDR3 spans 15 residues. The CDR3 protein is CASSKAGGQGDTQYF. The CDR3 nucleotides are TGCGCCAGCAGCAAAGCAGGGGGACAGGGAGATACGCAGTATTTT.

The J gene is TRBJ2-3, the V gene TRBV10-3, with TRBD1 matching 9 bases. Germline loops: CDR1 ENHRY, CDR2 SYGVKD. The length of the CDR3 is 14 residues. Trimming cost V 4 bases and J 4 bases; bases outside gene matches: 3. The CDR3 sequence: CAISGDRAADTQYF. As DNA, the CDR3 is TGTGCCATCAGTGGGGACAGGGCCGCAGATACGCAGTATTTT.

About this clonotype itself: An end of the junction differs from the germline gene, which may be a read error. The chain joins TRBV19 to TRBJ1-5; 7 nucleotides line up with TRBD1. The V gene's germline CDR1 is LNHDA and CDR2 SQIVND (reference sequence). CDR3 size: 14 residues. CDR3 bases: TGTGCCAGTAGTCTAGACAGGGATGGCCAGCCCCAGCATTTT. Translating gives CASSLDRDGQPQHF.

This clonotype was detected only a few times. This rearrangement joins TRBV29-1 to TRBJ1-2, with D unclear. This CDR3 region has 12 residues. Trimming cost V 4 bases and J 2 bases, with 8 bases left between them. The germline gives CDR1 SQVTM, CDR2 ANQGSEA. This chain's CDR3 is CSVGGGNYGYTF. In DNA form, the CDR3 reads TGCAGCGTTGGTGGCGGGAACTATGGCTACACCTTC. Together with reference TRBV29-1 and TRBJ1-2, the CDR3 gives the full variable domain: SAVISQKPSRDICQRGTSLTIQCQVDSQVTMMFWYRQQPGQSLTLIATANQGSEATYESGFVIDKFPISRPNLTFSTLTVSNMSPEDSSIYLCSVGGGNYGYTFGSGTRLTVV.

This clonotype was counted between two and nine times. This chain uses TRBV5-1 with TRBJ2-7, with 8 bases matching TRBD1. Trimming removed 0 bases from V and 3 bases from J; junction bases left unmatched: 11. CDR1 is SGHRS, CDR2 YFSETQ, per germline. This CDR3 has 17 residues. This CDR3 is CASSLGQGPRLLYEQYF. The CDR3 DNA sequence: TGCGCCAGCAGCTTGGGACAGGGGCCGCGACTGCTCTACGAGCAGTACTTC.

This clonotype turned up a few times. The chain employs TRBV5-1 and TRBJ1-1; no clear D gene. Germline V gene lookup returns CDR1 SGHRS and CDR2 YFSETQ. Trimming removed 4 bases at V and 1 base at J, with 11 bases between. The CDR3 extends over 14 amino acids. The CDR3 region has the DNA TGCGCCAGCAGCCGCGGGTCCGGGAACACTGAAGCTTTCTTT. This codes for CASSRGSGNTEAFF.

The CDR3 coding sequence is TGTGCCAACTCGCGGGGTCAAGAAGAGACCCAGTACTTC. Amino acid sequence: CANSRGQEETQYF. The chain employs TRBV5-4 and TRBJ2-5; the D gene is possibly TRBD2 (6 bases). Germline V gene lookup returns CDR1 SGHNT and CDR2 YYREEE (reference sequence). This CDR3 contains 13 residues. V gave up 9 bases and J gave up 3 bases, with 15 bases separating them.

This clonotype was counted only a few times. CDR3 nucleotide sequence: TGTGCCAGCAGCTTGGAGGGGGCTACAGATACGCAGTATTTT. It specifies CASSLEGATDTQYF. V and J are TRBV5-4 and TRBJ2-3; 7 nucleotides align to TRBD1. The CDR3 covers 14 residues. V gave up 0 bases and J gave up 3 bases; unmatched junction bases: 1. The germline CDR1 and CDR2 sequences are SGHNT and YYREEE (reference sequence).

The gene calls are TRBV29-1 and TRBJ2-1; no firm D call. The V and J ends lost 6 bases and 4 bases respectively, with 7 bases between them. The CDR3 consists of 11 residues. Germline-derived CDR1 and CDR2 are SQVTM and ANQGSEA. The CDR3 loop is CSVGIYNEQFF. DNA for the CDR3: TGCAGCGTAGGGATATACAATGAGCAGTTCTTC.

The chain uses TRBV5-6 and TRBJ2-1, with a tentative D call TRBD2 (6 bases). Per germline, CDR1 SGHDT and CDR2 YYEEEE. The CDR3 covers 12 residues. V shed 1 base and J shed 8 bases, with 7 bases lying between them. CDR3 nucleotide sequence: TGTGCCAGCAGCTTGACTAGCCATGAGCAGTTCTTC. Encoded protein: CASSLTSHEQFF.

The chain links TRBV9 to TRBJ1-6; tentatively, D is TRBD1 (5 bases). Germline V gene sequence: CDR1 SGDLS, CDR2 YYNGEE. With 0 bases removed from V and 5 bases from J, the gap between germline ends came to 9 bases. This CDR3 spans 15 amino acids. CDR3 nucleotide sequence: TGTGCCAGCAGCGTAGTGGGGGACCATAATTCACCCCTCCACTTT. It translates to CASSVVGDHNSPLHF.

The rearrangement uses TRBV20-1 and TRBJ1-5; 8 nucleotides align to TRBD1. CDR3 length: 16 amino acids. Trimming took 0 bases from V and 7 from J; bases not matched to a gene: 11. CDR1 and CDR2 (germline): DFQATT, SNEGSKA (reference sequence). CDR3 region: CSARDHRGNVDQPQHF. The DNA of the CDR3 is TGCAGTGCTAGAGATCACAGGGGGAATGTCGACCAGCCCCAGCATTTT.

This clonotype was observed a handful of times. The rearrangement uses TRBV10-3 and TRBJ2-2, with TRBD1 matching over 7 bases. CDR1 ENHRY and CDR2 SYGVKD come from the germline V gene. V shed 8 bases, J shed 7 bases, and the junction held 4 bases outside the gene matches. This CDR3 comprises 12 residues. The CDR3 is CAILTGHGELFF. Here the CDR3 DNA reads TGTGCCATCTTGACAGGGCACGGGGAGCTGTTTTTT.

Here the CDR3 reads CASSPEAPDTQYF. CDR3 DNA sequence: TGTGCCAGCAGTCCCGAGGCCCCAGATACGCAGTATTTT. The chain recombines TRBV2 with TRBJ2-3; D is undetermined. The CDR3 is 13 residues long. Trimming removed 5 bases from V and 4 bases from J, with 10 bases in between. From germline, CDR1 is SNHLY and CDR2 FYNNEI.

The chain is built from TRBV7-2 and TRBJ1-5, with 7 bases that match TRBD1. Losses at the gene ends were 5 bases for V and 11 bases for J; bases not matched to a gene: 6. The length of the CDR3 is 12 residues. Per the germline V gene, CDR1 is SGHTA and CDR2 is FQGNSA. CDR3 in DNA: TGTGCCAGCAGCCGACCGACAGGGACCCAGCATTTT. It is translated as CASSRPTGTQHF.

This chain uses TRBV10-3 with TRBJ1-1; TRBD1 agrees at 8 bases. The CDR3 extends over 13 amino acids. From germline, CDR1 is ENHRY and CDR2 SYGVKD. V shed 7 bases, J shed 10 bases, and the junction held 11 bases outside the gene matches. The DNA for the CDR3 is TGTGCCATCACCTCTCAGGGGGCAGGAGTAGCTTTCTTT. Translated: CAITSQGAGVAFF.

V usage is TRBV5-4 and J usage is TRBJ2-3; no definite D call. Germline CDR1 is SGHNT and CDR2 is YYREEE (reference sequence). Trimming stripped 3 bases from V and 1 base from J, with 18 bases between. The CDR3 extends over 17 amino acids. CDR3 sequence: CASSSRQGPWGTDTQYF. DNA for the CDR3: TGTGCCAGCAGCTCGCGCCAAGGCCCTTGGGGCACAGATACGCAGTATTTT.

This chain uses TRBV2 with TRBJ2-5; 12 bases are a match to TRBD2. The length of the CDR3 is 15 residues. J lost 4 bases, V lost 7 bases, and 7 bases had no gene match. CDR1 is SNHLY, CDR2 FYNNEI, per germline. The CDR3 here is CASKIRLAGAETQYF. CDR3 nucleotide sequence: TGTGCCAGCAAAATTCGACTAGCGGGGGCAGAGACCCAGTACTTC. Full variable domain (missing parts from reference TRBV2 and TRBJ2-5): EPEVTQTPSHQVTQMGQEVILRCVPISNHLYFYWYRQILGQKVEFLVSFYNNEISEKSEIFDDQFSVERPDGSNFTLKIRSTKLEDSAMYFCASKIRLAGAETQYFGPGTRLLVL.

This clonotype is a singleton in its sample. The chain combines TRBV2 with TRBJ2-5; D perhaps matches TRBD2 (6 bases). V was cut by 6 bases and J by 6 bases, with 17 bases left in between. The CDR3 has 14 amino acids. The germline V gene has CDR1 SNHLY and CDR2 FYNNEI. CDR3 residues: CASSVNMGGQTQYF. CDR3 in DNA: TGTGCCAGCAGCGTTAATATGGGGGGACAGACCCAGTACTTC.

This clonotype was detected a few times. This chain connects TRBV2 to TRBJ2-7; weak D call: TRBD1 (6 bases). The CDR3 length is 14 residues. Germline lookup yields CDR1 SNHLY and CDR2 FYNNEI. Trimming pared 1 base from V and 5 bases from J, leaving 12 bases between. This CDR3 reads CASSEGDKPHEQYF. The CDR3 DNA sequence: TGTGCCAGCAGTGAAGGGGACAAACCCCACGAGCAGTACTTC.